This record covers a single T cell receptor beta chain. The antigen this receptor binds is unknown. Base qualities were left out, and no much larger clone turns up one base away. The cohort consisted of hundreds of healthy bone marrow donors. At the time of sampling, every cohort member was nominally healthy, though immune exposures that went unrecorded were likely present. The donor was CMV seropositive and was included in the group of 250 to 300 seropositive cohort members. Every donor gave a peripheral blood sample, and the peripheral blood mononuclear cells from that sample were used for TCR beta sequencing. Genomic DNA extraction from the blood cell samples was performed with the Qiagen DNeasy Blood Extraction Kit. The data were taken from a study of cytomegalovirus exposure and HLA in healthy donors (dated by TCRdb to 2017 to 2019). At the level of the whole study: In an earlier analysis of several hundred of the donors, under 300 Gb of sequence data and 117 million unique TCR beta sequences from approximately 180 million T cells were reported. Roughly 300 gigabases of sequencing data and 75 million to 85 million unique TCR sequences made up an early release that covered nearly 650 HLA-typed donors. The genetic ancestry cluster associated with self-reported Caucasian donors included about 84% of the roughly 400 genotyped donors. The study aimed to test whether signatures of past pathogen exposure could be identified by cataloging public T cell receptors. The study used immunosequencing to profile the T cell repertoires of 670 or so subjects and linked those repertoires to cytomegalovirus serostatus. Besides the first cohort of around 700 subjects, a separate validation cohort made up of about 120 different subjects was used. To predict cytomegalovirus infection status, the study combined high-throughput TCR immunosequencing, statistical association of individual TCRs with disease status, and machine learning. To study patterns of TCR occurrence, a later analysis re-analyzed previously published TCR beta repertoires from several hundred donors and added high-resolution HLA genotyping. In the later analysis, no new phenotypic data were used to find candidate immune exposures; instead, reliance was placed on TCR beta sequences and their occurrence across donors. An earlier analysis of around 640 of the donors used high-throughput TCR beta sequencing to judge whether each TCR beta V gene segment behaved as functional or pseudogenic. Donor age, sex, ethnicity and CMV serostatus were compiled together with the repertoire data. A later genetic analysis used genome-wide SNP genotypes for about three fifths of the roughly 700 donors, treating that subset as a discovery cohort. Every repertoire in the discovery cohort had been generated on one and the same sequencing platform. Both class I and class II loci were covered by HLA typing, at four-digit resolution. Typing coverage varied by locus: roughly 620-630 donors for A, B, C, DRB1 and DQB1; approximately 520 for DQA1; about 600 for DPA1; around 490 for DPB1. Roughly five DR-DQ haplotypes were treated as single units for association and clustering because of strong linkage in the cohort. On average, around 200,000 unique TCR beta nucleotide sequences were sequenced per donor among about 400 genotyped donors of the cohort, with roughly 18% of those sequences being non-productive.

What the study reported, not specific to this receptor: It was suggested by the authors that the approach could potentially be generalized to other disease states and immunological phenotypes. When HLA alleles, especially DR and DQ, strongly co-occurred, TCR associations were difficult to assign to individual alleles. A later analysis reported that several top co-occurrence clusters appeared linked to parvovirus B19, influenza, CMV and Epstein-Barr virus. Roughly uniform sequencing depth across donors was assumed in presence/absence analyses, although this assumption may not hold. In a later analysis, most CMV-associated TCR beta chains were found to appear HLA-restricted, with HLA associations seemingly driven largely by CMV exposure. A cluster of highly shared sequence variants was judged likely to represent a technical artifact of the sequencing pipeline. In a later analysis, HLA-associated TCR beta chains showed more clonal expansion and lower generation probabilities than non-associated chains that were equally common. The only immune exposure information available for the cohort was CMV serostatus. In both the original and validation cohorts, the classifier was reported to diagnose cytomegalovirus status with high specificity and sensitivity. Specific HLA alleles were associated with roughly 16,000 TCR beta sequences at a false discovery rate of 0.05 in a later analysis. Seventeen rarely observed V segments, including chromosome 9 orphons, were excluded from the earlier analysis of approximately 500 of the donors because counts were too low. While some public TCRs were present in many individuals, most TCR sequences turned up only very rarely across donors. Linkage disequilibrium might explain the correlated functional status among segregating V segments, but an unknown experimental factor could not be ruled out. In a later genetic analysis, a missense DCLRE1C variant was associated with V-gene and J-gene trimming of TCR beta chains, and the association was replicated in an independent cohort. This cohort had only TCR beta chains sequenced, and the lack of alpha or paired-chain data limited which features could be detected. A later genetic analysis reported fewer N-insertions in productive TCRs among donors in an Asian-associated ancestry cluster than the approximately 670-donor mean. Because HLA typing was unavailable for some donors at each locus, only the typed subset was used in association tests. In vitro tests confirmed that a few of the cytomegalovirus-associated TCR beta chains recognize cytomegalovirus antigens. A further reported finding was that TCR beta sequences accurately predicted the HLA-A and HLA-B alleles for most subjects in the first cohort. In an earlier analysis of approximately 590 of the donors, most TCR beta V segments appeared in productive rearrangements about 90% or about 30% of the time, broadly matching IMGT annotations. In a later analysis, the rate of TCR association differed among HLA loci, with DRB1 alleles having the most associated TCRs and HLA-C alleles having the fewest. Because the 87-base-pair reads could not distinguish some IMGT-functional V segments, including TRBV6-2 and TRBV6-3, those segments were excluded. In the study, approximately 150 TCR beta chains were listed as associated with cytomegalovirus.

Libraries were made using the immunoSEQ multiplex PCR assay. For the multiplex PCR, a mixture combining 60 forward primers for TCR Vbeta segments and 13 reverse primers for TCR Jbeta segments was used. The CDR3 region of rearranged TCR beta genes was amplified from genomic DNA by a multiplex PCR assay. On the Illumina HiSeq System, the amplified TCR beta libraries were sequenced as 87-base-pair reads. As for the authors' bioinformatics: A later analysis counted tens of millions of unique TCR beta chains across the 670 or so repertoires, and some 11 million of these chains were shared by at least two donors. To remove PCR and sequencing errors, raw reads were error-corrected and collapsed into unique sequences using a nearest-neighbor algorithm that merged closely related sequences. Alignment of CDR3 sequences to IMGT reference sequences was used to assign V, D and J gene segments. For a sequence to be retained, at least a six-nucleotide match to both a V gene segment and a J gene segment was required. Rearrangements were called productive when the CDR3 lacked stop codons and stayed in frame with V and J; all others were non-productive. Following IMGT convention, CDR3 was defined as the stretch from the second conserved V-encoded cysteine up to the conserved J-encoded phenylalanine. Sequences without an unambiguous match to a single V gene segment were excluded from the earlier analysis of 587 of the donors. An earlier analysis of over 450 of the donors classified V segments as functional when productive rearrangements were above 56.7% and as segregating when the standard deviation between donors was above 5%. A statistical classification framework was built to diagnose cytomegalovirus status from the catalog of TCR beta chain sequences. In a later analysis, TCR nucleotide sequences were compared against IMGT/GENE-DB human TR gene sequences so that V and J genes could be assigned. The TCRdist pipeline was used in a later analysis to assign CDR3 sequences and most-parsimonious VDJ recombination scenarios. In a later analysis, each TCR beta chain was defined by its CDR3 amino acid sequence together with its V-gene family, and reads without a unique V-gene family were excluded. A later analysis removed 550 to 650 highly shared, low-generation-probability nucleotide sequences to deal with suspected cross-contamination and a sequencing artifact. In a later analysis, a clonal expansion index was calculated for each public chain from normalized within-repertoire ranks of inferred template counts. A later analysis computed generation probabilities with a VDJ recombination model fitted to out-of-frame rearrangements, and checked the results against IGoR. A later analysis scored TCR-TCR, TCR-HLA and TCR-CMV co-occurrence with hypergeometric tests, applying a repertoire-size bias correction to TCR pairs. A later analysis estimated false discovery rates by permuting HLA or CMV assignments 20 times. In a later analysis, co-occurring TCRs were grouped with DBSCAN, and TCRdist sequence similarity was added when clustering was performed within HLA-allele-positive subsets. Repertoires with fewer than 30,000 or more than 120,000 public chains, plus five repertoires with anomalous nucleotide sharing, were excluded from co-occurrence clustering. TCRdb obtained this table from immuneACCESS and retained in-frame rearrangements with V and J assigned. These tables miss some clones; where compared with another copy, unresolved V genes account for less than half of the shortfall, and the remainder is unexplained. V, J and clone size derive from that table, while D and trimming were established from the DNA sequence. The sample yields 85,000 to 100,000 clones; about 80% were counted once. The ten largest account for around 3.6% of the sample.

Trimming takes 5 bases off V and 8 bases off J; junction bases not matched to a gene: 8. There are 14 amino acids in the CDR3, from cysteine to phenylalanine inclusive. Only CDR3 DNA is held: 42 bases, read in frame from base 1. The germline V gene provides CDR1 MNHEY and CDR2 SVGAGI. The V gene is TRBV6-5 and the J gene is TRBJ1-4; 7 junctional bases match TRBD1. The origin of this receptor is a female donor in good health and CMV-seropositive. The specimen was PBMCs. The bases are TGTGCCAGCAGTCGAGGGGGCTTGACAGAAAAACTGTTTTTT. It codes for CASSRGGLTEKLFF.